A single sample is the source of the 21 T cell receptor beta chains below, sequenced in a study of blood T cell repertoires in COVID-19. Assay used: immunoSEQ multiplex PCR; TCRdb lists only in-frame clones, some missing. Among under 150,000 clones listed, about four fifths were seen once. The sample comprised peripheral blood. These TCRs come from a woman aged 35 to 49 with acute or convalescent COVID-19.

V is TRBV7-2 and J is TRBJ2-7, with D maybe TRBD2 (5 bases). The CDR3 spans 14 residues. V lost 3 bases, J lost 8 bases, and 17 bases lay in between. CDR1 and CDR2 from the germline V gene are SGHTA and FQGNSA. CDR3 in amino acids: CASSLPRAGNQQYF. Written as DNA, the CDR3 is TGTGCCAGCAGCTTGCCGAGGGCGGGTAACCAGCAGTACTTC.

The chain employs TRBV6-1 and TRBJ1-1, with D possibly matching TRBD1 (6 bases). V shed 0 bases and J shed 7 bases, with 18 bases lying between them. The CDR3 consists of 16 residues. CDR1 and CDR2 (germline): MNHNS, SASEGT. Written as DNA, the CDR3 is TGTGCCAGCAGTGAAGCGTCCCCTTGGACAGCTTATGAAGCTTTCTTT. Translated, it gives CASSEASPWTAYEAFF.

The sample holds one count of this clone. This sequence joins TRBV4-1 and TRBJ1-5; no definite D call. Germline loops: CDR1 MGHRA, CDR2 YSYEKL. CDR3 length: 16 residues. V was clipped by 4 bases and J by 2 bases, with 15 bases between them. CDR3 residues: CASSPSEGEGNQPQHF. CDR3 coding DNA: TGCGCCAGCAGCCCCTCGGAGGGAGAAGGCAATCAGCCCCAGCATTTT.

J is TRBJ1-5 and V is TRBV10-2, with D perhaps TRBD1 (6 bases). The germline V and J ends were trimmed by 5 bases and 6 bases, with 11 bases remaining between them. The CDR3 spans 13 residues. Germline CDR1 is WSHSY and CDR2 is SAAADI. CDR3 bases: TGCGCCAGCAGTCCGACAGGAGGTCAGCCCCAGCATTTT. Residues: CASSPTGGQPQHF.

This sequence joins TRBV5-1 and TRBJ2-2; 10 bases line up with TRBD1. CDR1 is SGHRS and CDR2 is YFSETQ in the germline V gene. Germline trimming cut 4 bases from V and 6 bases from J; bases unmatched to any gene: 9. The CDR3 spans 16 residues. CDR3 sequence (DNA): TGCGCCAGCAGCGGGAGGTCGGGACAGGGGCCCGGGGAGCTGTTTTTT. Amino acid sequence: CASSGRSGQGPGELFF. Together with reference TRBV5-1 and TRBJ2-2, the CDR3 gives the full variable domain: KAGVTQTPRYLIKTRGQQVTLSCSPISGHRSVSWYQQTPGQGLQFLFEYFSETQRNKGNFPGRFSGRQFSNSRSEMNVSTLELGDSALYLCASSGRSGQGPGELFFGEGSRLTVL.

The J gene is TRBJ1-3, the V gene TRBV5-1; D remains ambiguous. CDR1 and CDR2 from the germline V gene are SGHRS and YFSETQ. The CDR3 runs to 14 residues. V was trimmed by 4 bases and J by 9 bases, leaving 17 bases between them. This CDR3 is CASSPGIDGGTIYF. The CDR3 nucleotides read TGCGCCAGCAGCCCCGGGATTGACGGTGGCACCATATATTTT.

The chain uses TRBV19 and TRBJ1-1; 7 bases line up with TRBD1. V was pared by 6 bases and J by 1 base, with 2 bases of the junction left unmatched. CDR3 length equals 13 residues. Per the germline V gene, CDR1 is LNHDA and CDR2 is SQIVND (reference sequence). CDR3 sequence: CASRGDRNTEAFF. CDR3 DNA sequence: TGTGCCAGTAGGGGGGACAGGAACACTGAAGCTTTCTTT.

The chain combines TRBV7-4 with TRBJ1-4; D unresolved. V shed 1 base and J shed 7 bases, with 19 bases lying between them. Germline V gene data show CDR1 as SGHVT and CDR2 as SQSDAQ. This CDR3 spans 17 amino acids. Here the CDR3 reads CASSLDKPSRVGEKLFF. The CDR3 DNA reads TGTGCCAGCAGCTTAGATAAACCCTCACGGGTGGGTGAAAAACTGTTTTTT. The complete variable domain, with remaining parts taken from reference TRBV7-4 and TRBJ1-4, reads GAGVSQSPRYKVAKRGRDVALRCDSISGHVTLYWYRQTLGQGSEVLTYSQSDAQRDKSGRPSGRFSAERPERSVSTLKIQRTEQGDSAVYLCASSLDKPSRVGEKLFFGSGTQLSVL.

The chain couples TRBV19 to TRBJ1-5; 8 bases are a match to TRBD1. J was trimmed by 7 bases and V by 2 bases; bases with no gene match: 4. The CDR3 has 14 residues. Germline loops: CDR1 LNHDA, CDR2 SQIVND (reference sequence). The CDR3 loop reads CASSIIQGAQPQHF. The CDR3 DNA reads TGTGCCAGTAGTATAATCCAGGGGGCCCAGCCCCAGCATTTT.

The rearrangement links TRBV7-2 to TRBJ2-7, with TRBD2 identical over 7 bases. Germline-derived CDR1 and CDR2 are SGHTA and FQGNSA. The V gene end was trimmed by 7 bases and the J gene end by 1 base; junction bases not matched to a gene: 13. The CDR3 spans 16 residues. In DNA, the CDR3 is TGTGCCAGCACGCCTTCGGGTAGCGGGTTATCCTACGAGCAGTACTTC. This sequence encodes CASTPSGSGLSYEQYF.

V is TRBV7-2 and J is TRBJ2-1, with 7 bases matching TRBD1. The CDR3 is made up of 13 amino acids. The germline V gene has CDR1 SGHTA and CDR2 FQGNSA. V lost 8 bases and J lost 5; bases outside the gene matches: 6. The DNA for the CDR3 is TGTGCCAGCGCCAAACAGGGGAACAATGAGCAGTTCTTC. Its translation is CASAKQGNNEQFF. The full variable domain, its missing parts supplied by reference TRBV7-2 and TRBJ2-1, is GAGVSQSPSNKVTEKGKDVELRCDPISGHTALYWYRQSLGQGLEFLIYFQGNSAPDKSGLPSDRFSAERTGGSVSTLTIQRTQQEDSAVYLCASAKQGNNEQFFGPGTRLTVL.

This rearrangement joins TRBV11-1 to TRBJ2-2, with 9 bases fitting TRBD2. With V trimmed by 5 bases and J by 6 bases, 7 bases remained unmatched. This CDR3 has 15 amino acids. Germline V CDR1 and CDR2: SGHAT, FQDESV (reference sequence). CDR3 nucleotides: TGTGCCAGCAGCCCTTGGCGGGGGGGACCCGGGGAGCTGTTTTTT. It specifies CASSPWRGGPGELFF.

The gene calls are TRBV5-1 and TRBJ1-1; D possibly corresponds to TRBD1 (5 bases). V dropped 4 bases and J dropped 1 base, with 11 bases sitting between them. Germline CDR1 and CDR2: SGHRS and YFSETQ. The CDR3 is 14 amino acids. CDR3 loop: CASSPQGGNTEAFF. Here the CDR3 DNA reads TGCGCCAGCAGCCCCCAGGGAGGGAACACTGAAGCTTTCTTT.

This clone was recorded only once. The V gene is TRBV27, the J gene TRBJ2-3; no firm D call. The CDR3 is made up of 14 amino acids. Germline V gene lookup returns CDR1 MNHEY and CDR2 SMNVEV (reference sequence). Between the trimmed V and J ends, which lost 6 bases and 3 bases, there was a span of 13 bases. CDR3 nucleotides: TGTGCCAGCAGCCCAATCACTCTGACAGATACGCAGTATTTT. The encoded protein is CASSPITLTDTQYF.

The chain links TRBV6-6 to TRBJ1-5; D call uncertain. CDR3 length: 13 residues. The V end lost 6 bases, the J end lost 0 bases, and 6 bases lay between the germline ends. From germline, CDR1 is MNHNY and CDR2 SVGAGI (reference sequence). The CDR3 DNA sequence: TGTGCCAGCAGACAGAATAGCAATCAGCCCCAGCATTTT. It is translated as CASRQNSNQPQHF.

The chain uses TRBV4-1 and TRBJ2-2; D call uncertain. Germline V gene data show CDR1 as MGHRA and CDR2 as YSYEKL. V was pared by 3 bases and J by 0 bases, with 14 bases between. CDR3 size: 17 residues. The CDR3: CASSQPEHSANTGELFF. In DNA, the CDR3 is TGCGCCAGCAGCCAGCCCGAGCATTCCGCGAACACCGGGGAGCTGTTTTTT.

V gene TRBV6-1 combines with J gene TRBJ1-5; D unclear. V gave up 2 bases and J gave up 0 bases, with 8 bases separating them. The V gene's germline CDR1 is MNHNS and CDR2 SASEGT. This CDR3 spans 15 amino acids. The CDR3 loop is CASSEFRISNQPQHF. The DNA for the CDR3 is TGTGCCAGCAGTGAATTCAGGATTAGCAATCAGCCCCAGCATTTT.

This chain joins TRBV15 and TRBJ2-7, with 10 bases aligning to TRBD1. The V gene's germline CDR1 is LNHNV and CDR2 YYDKDF (reference sequence). The CDR3 extends over 14 amino acids. The V segment lost 5 bases and the J segment 7 bases; nucleotides outside the gene matches: 8. The CDR3 sequence: CATSDGTGAREQYF. The CDR3 nucleotides read TGTGCCACCAGCGACGGGACAGGGGCCCGGGAGCAGTACTTC.

The chain uses TRBV2 and TRBJ2-3; D may be TRBD1 (6 bases). Trimming removed 6 bases from V and 3 bases from J, with 13 bases in between. The CDR3 spans 14 residues. Germline CDR1 is SNHLY and CDR2 is FYNNEI. The CDR3 sequence is CASRHREFTDTQYF. The CDR3 DNA is TGTGCCAGCAGGCACAGGGAATTTACAGATACGCAGTATTTT.

This clone was picked up one time. V usage is TRBV19 and J usage is TRBJ2-7; 7 positions agree with TRBD2. V shed 5 bases and J 3 bases; nucleotides not matched to a gene: 7. Germline V lookup: CDR1 LNHDA, CDR2 SQIVND (reference sequence). This CDR3 has 14 residues. The CDR3 spells CASSSSGLGYEQYF. In DNA form, the CDR3 reads TGTGCCAGTAGTTCTAGCGGCCTGGGCTACGAGCAGTACTTC.

This chain connects TRBV19 to TRBJ1-6; no reliable D call. CDR3 length equals 15 residues. Trimming removed 0 bases from V and 7 bases from J, with 10 bases in between. Germline CDR1 is LNHDA and CDR2 is SQIVND (reference sequence). This chain's CDR3 is CASSIEGGQNSPLHF. The CDR3 coding sequence is TGTGCCAGTAGTATAGAAGGCGGGCAAAATTCACCCCTCCACTTT.